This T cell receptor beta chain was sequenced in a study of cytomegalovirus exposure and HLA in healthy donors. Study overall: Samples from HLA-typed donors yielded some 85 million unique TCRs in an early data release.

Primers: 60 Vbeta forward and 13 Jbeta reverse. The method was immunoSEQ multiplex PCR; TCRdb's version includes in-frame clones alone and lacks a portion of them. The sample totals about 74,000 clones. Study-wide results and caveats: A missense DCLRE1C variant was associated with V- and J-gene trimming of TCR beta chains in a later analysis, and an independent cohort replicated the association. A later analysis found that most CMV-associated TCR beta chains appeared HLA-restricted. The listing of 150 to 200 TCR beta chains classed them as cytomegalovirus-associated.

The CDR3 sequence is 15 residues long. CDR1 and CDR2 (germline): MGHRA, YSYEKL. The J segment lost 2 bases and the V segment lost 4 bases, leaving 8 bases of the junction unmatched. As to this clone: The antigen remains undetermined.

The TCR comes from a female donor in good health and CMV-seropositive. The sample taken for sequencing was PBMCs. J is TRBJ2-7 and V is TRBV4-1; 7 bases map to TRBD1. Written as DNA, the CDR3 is TGCGCCAGCAGCCCCCGGGACAGCGATGCCTACGAGCAGTACTTC. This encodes CASSPRDSDAYEQYF.